Listed below are T cell receptor beta chains from one sample, sequenced in a study of cytomegalovirus exposure and HLA in healthy donors. TCRdb keeps only in-frame clones here, not all; method: immunoSEQ multiplex PCR. The data show about 120,000 clones, with 60% to 85% seen just once and approximately 5% held by the top ten. Sequenced input: PBMCs. Receptors originate from a man aged 45-60 years in good health and CMV-seropositive. The CDR3 runs from the conserved cysteine through the conserved F or W. A D gene is named only where the DNA matches it firmly. Rows give clone size only sometimes, using once, few, many, or a class for an expanded clone.

size: NA
J: TRBJ2-4
D: TRBD1
V: TRBV5-1
DNA: TGCGCCAGCAGCGCGGGACAGGGGGCCAAAAACATTCAGTACTTC
CDR3: CASSAGQGAKNIQYF

size: NA
J: TRBJ1-2
D: TRBD1
V: TRBV7-8
DNA: TGTGCCAGCAGCCAAGCGTCCAGGGGGACAGGGATACTGAACTATGGCTACACCTTC
CDR3: CASSQASRGTGILNYGYTF

size: NA
J: TRBJ1-5
D: TRBD1
V: TRBV29-1
DNA: TGCAGCGTTCAAGGGGACAGGGGAAGGGGTCAGCCCCAGCATTTT
CDR3: CSVQGDRGRGQPQHF

size: NA
J: TRBJ1-2
D: NA
V: TRBV5-1
DNA: TGCGCCAGCAGCCCGAGACGGGATCGCTATGGCTACACCTTC
CDR3: CASSPRRDRYGYTF

size: once
J: TRBJ2-3
D: NA
V: TRBV5-1
DNA: TGCGCCAGCAGCTTGGACACCACGACATCCACAGATACGCAGTATTTT
CDR3: CASSLDTTTSTDTQYF

size: NA
J: TRBJ2-3
D: NA
V: TRBV6-6
DNA: TGTGCCAGCAGTCTCCCTGGAGGGCCAAGAGATACGCAGTATTTT
CDR3: CASSLPGGPRDTQYF

size: NA
J: TRBJ1-1
D: TRBD1
V: TRBV7-9
DNA: TGTGCCAGCAGCAAACAGGGGGGAAACACTGAAGCTTTCTTT
CDR3: CASSKQGGNTEAFF

size: NA
J: TRBJ2-7
D: NA
V: TRBV6-1
DNA: TGTGCCAGCAAGGGAGATCCCTACGAGCAGTACTTC
CDR3: CASKGDPYEQYF

size: few
J: TRBJ2-1
D: TRBD1
V: TRBV11-2
DNA: TGTGCCAGCACCCGTCGGGGGACAGGGGGCTACAATGAGCAGTTCTTC
CDR3: CASTRRGTGGYNEQFF

size: few
J: TRBJ1-2
D: NA
V: TRBV28
DNA: TGTGCCAGCACCGTGGGGTCGACAGGTTGGGCCTATGGCTACACCTTC
CDR3: CASTVGSTGWAYGYTF

size: NA
J: TRBJ2-5
D: NA
V: TRBV15
DNA: TGTGCCACCAGCAGAGATGTAATACAAGAGACCCAGTACTTC
CDR3: CATSRDVIQETQYF

size: once
J: TRBJ1-5
D: NA
V: TRBV9
DNA: TGTGCCAGCACCCCAGGGCGGTATCAAGGGGGCAATCAGCCCCAGCATTTT
CDR3: CASTPGRYQGGNQPQHF

size: NA
J: TRBJ1-4
D: NA
V: TRBV12-5
DNA: TGTGCTAGTGGTTCGCGCCTGAGTGAAAAACTGTTTTTT
CDR3: CASGSRLSEKLFF

size: once
J: TRBJ1-1
D: TRBD1
V: TRBV30
DNA: TGTGCCTGGGGACGGACAGGGATAAGCACTGAAGCTTTCTTT
CDR3: CAWGRTGISTEAFF

size: NA
J: TRBJ1-2
D: TRBD1
V: TRBV12-5
DNA: TGTGCTAGTGGTTTCGTGACAGGGCGAAGTGGCTACACCTTC
CDR3: CASGFVTGRSGYTF

size: NA
J: TRBJ2-7
D: TRBD2
V: TRBV5-4
DNA: TGTGCCAGCAGCCTTGCGGGGGGCTACCCTTCCGAGCAGTACTTC
CDR3: CASSLAGGYPSEQYF

size: NA
J: TRBJ2-3
D: NA
V: TRBV5-1
DNA: TGCGCCAGCAGCTTTTCAGGCCTTATTCCCACAGATACGCAGTATTTT
CDR3: CASSFSGLIPTDTQYF

size: few
J: TRBJ1-3
D: NA
V: TRBV2
DNA: TGTGCCAGCATGCAGGGCGCTGGAAACACCATATATTTT
CDR3: CASMQGAGNTIYF

size: NA
J: TRBJ2-2
D: TRBD1
V: TRBV29-1
DNA: TGCAGCGTTGAAGTGGACAGGGAAAGGGAGCTGTTTTTT
CDR3: CSVEVDRERELFF

size: NA
J: TRBJ1-3
D: NA
V: TRBV7-2
DNA: TGTGCCAGCAGCTTAACCGGGATTGGAAACACCATATATTTT
CDR3: CASSLTGIGNTIYF

size: NA
J: TRBJ1-2
D: NA
V: TRBV19
DNA: TGTGCCAGTAAGCCCGAGAGCAGGGCAGGTCCTGTCGGCTACACCTTC
CDR3: CASKPESRAGPVGYTF

size: once
J: TRBJ2-5
D: NA
V: TRBV5-1
DNA: TGCGCCAGCAGCTTCCAGGGACAAGAGACCCAGTACTTC
CDR3: CASSFQGQETQYF

size: NA
J: TRBJ1-6
D: TRBD1
V: TRBV19
DNA: TGTGCCAGTAGTATCCCCCGGACAGGTATCACTTCACCCCTCCACTTT
CDR3: CASSIPRTGITSPLHF

size: once
J: TRBJ1-2
D: NA
V: TRBV28
DNA: TGTGCCAGCAGTCTTAACAGGGCCTATGGCTACACCTTC
CDR3: CASSLNRAYGYTF

size: NA
J: TRBJ2-7
D: NA
V: TRBV5-1
DNA: TGCGCCAGCAGCTTGGGCAGGGGCAACGGATACGAGCAGTACTTC
CDR3: CASSLGRGNGYEQYF

size: NA
J: TRBJ2-2
D: NA
V: TRBV10-3
DNA: TGTGCCATCAGTGTAGCCGAGTACACCGGGGAGCTGTTTTTT
CDR3: CAISVAEYTGELFF

size: NA
J: TRBJ2-1
D: NA
V: TRBV7-2
DNA: TGTGCCAGCAGCTTAAGCCCAAACAATGAGCAGTTCTTC
CDR3: CASSLSPNNEQFF